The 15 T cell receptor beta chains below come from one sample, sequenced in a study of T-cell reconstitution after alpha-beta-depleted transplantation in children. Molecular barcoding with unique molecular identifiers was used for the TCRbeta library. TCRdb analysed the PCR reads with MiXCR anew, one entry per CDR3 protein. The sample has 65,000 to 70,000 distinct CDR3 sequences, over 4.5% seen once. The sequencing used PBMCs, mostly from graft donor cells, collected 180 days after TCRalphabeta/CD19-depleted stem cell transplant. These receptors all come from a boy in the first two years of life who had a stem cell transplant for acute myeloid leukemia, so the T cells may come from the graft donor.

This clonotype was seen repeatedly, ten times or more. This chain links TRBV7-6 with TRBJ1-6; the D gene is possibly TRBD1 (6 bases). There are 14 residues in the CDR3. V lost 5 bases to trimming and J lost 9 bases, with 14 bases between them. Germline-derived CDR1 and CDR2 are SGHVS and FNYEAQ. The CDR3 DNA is TGTGCCAGCAGCCTAACAGGGACGAGTTCACCCCTCCACTTT. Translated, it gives CASSLTGTSSPLHF.

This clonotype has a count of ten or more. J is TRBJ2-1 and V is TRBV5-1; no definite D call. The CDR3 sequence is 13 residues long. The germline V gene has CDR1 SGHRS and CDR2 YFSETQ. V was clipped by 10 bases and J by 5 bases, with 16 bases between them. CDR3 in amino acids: CAQHASADNEQFF. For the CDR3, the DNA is TGCGCCCAGCATGCCTCCGCCGACAATGAGCAGTTCTTC.

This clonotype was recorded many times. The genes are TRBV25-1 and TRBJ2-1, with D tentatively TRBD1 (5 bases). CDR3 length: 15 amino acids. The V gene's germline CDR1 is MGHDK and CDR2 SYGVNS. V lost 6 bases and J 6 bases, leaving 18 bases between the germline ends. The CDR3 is CASSPPGIRGNEQFF. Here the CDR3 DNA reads TGTGCCAGCAGCCCCCCAGGGATAAGGGGCAATGAGCAGTTCTTC.

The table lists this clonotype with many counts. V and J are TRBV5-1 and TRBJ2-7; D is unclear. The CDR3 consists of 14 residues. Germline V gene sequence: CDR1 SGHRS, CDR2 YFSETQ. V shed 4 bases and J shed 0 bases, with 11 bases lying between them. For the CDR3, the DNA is TGCGCCAGCAGCCCCTGGCAGGTCTCCTACGAGCAGTACTTC. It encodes CASSPWQVSYEQYF. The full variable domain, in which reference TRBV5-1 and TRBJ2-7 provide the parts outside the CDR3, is KAGVTQTPRYLIKTRGQQVTLSCSPISGHRSVSWYQQTPGQGLQFLFEYFSETQRNKGNFPGRFSGRQFSNSRSEMNVSTLELGDSALYLCASSPWQVSYEQYFGPGTRLTVT.

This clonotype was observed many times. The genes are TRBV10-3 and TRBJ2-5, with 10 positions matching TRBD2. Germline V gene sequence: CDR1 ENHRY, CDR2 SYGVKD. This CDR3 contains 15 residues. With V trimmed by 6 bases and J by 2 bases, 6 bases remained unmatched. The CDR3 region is CAISRASGGQETQYF. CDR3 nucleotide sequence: TGTGCCATCAGCCGGGCTAGCGGGGGACAAGAGACCCAGTACTTC.

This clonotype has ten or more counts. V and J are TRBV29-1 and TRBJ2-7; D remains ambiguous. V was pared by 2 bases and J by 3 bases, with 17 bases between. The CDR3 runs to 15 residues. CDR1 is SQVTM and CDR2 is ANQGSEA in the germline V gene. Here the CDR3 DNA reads TGCAGCGTTGAAAAGCCGGGTCCGACCTTCTACGAGCAGTACTTC. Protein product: CSVEKPGPTFYEQYF.

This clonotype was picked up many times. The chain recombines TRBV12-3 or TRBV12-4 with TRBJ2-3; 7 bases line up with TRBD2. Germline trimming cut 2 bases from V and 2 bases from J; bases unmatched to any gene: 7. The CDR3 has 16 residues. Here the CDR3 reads CASSLLSGLSTDTQYF. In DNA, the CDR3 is TGTGCCAGCAGTTTATTGTCGGGACTATCCACAGATACGCAGTATTTT.

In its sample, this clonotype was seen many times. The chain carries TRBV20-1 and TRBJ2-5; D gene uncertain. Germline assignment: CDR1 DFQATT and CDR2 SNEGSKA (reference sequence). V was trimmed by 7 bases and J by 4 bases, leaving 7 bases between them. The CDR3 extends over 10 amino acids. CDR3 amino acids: CSGMRETQYF. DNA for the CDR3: TGCAGTGGTATGAGAGAGACCCAGTACTTC.

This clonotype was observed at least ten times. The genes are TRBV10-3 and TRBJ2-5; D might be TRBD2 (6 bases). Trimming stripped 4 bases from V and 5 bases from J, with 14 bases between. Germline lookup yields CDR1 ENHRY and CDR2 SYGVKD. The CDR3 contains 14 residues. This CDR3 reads CAISASGGSETQYF. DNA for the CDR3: TGTGCCATCAGTGCTTCCGGGGGTTCGGAGACCCAGTACTTC.

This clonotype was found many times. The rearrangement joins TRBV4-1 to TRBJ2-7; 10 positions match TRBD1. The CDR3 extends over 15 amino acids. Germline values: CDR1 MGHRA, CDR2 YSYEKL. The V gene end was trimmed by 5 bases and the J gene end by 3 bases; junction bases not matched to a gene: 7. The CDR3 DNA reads TGCGCCAGCAGCACTCCCGGGACAGGGGTCTACGAGCAGTACGTC. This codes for CASSTPGTGVYEQYV.

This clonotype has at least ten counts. CDR3: CASSEDAGGGWKVAFF. The CDR3 region has the DNA TGTGCCAGCAGTGAAGACGCGGGGGGCGGTTGGAAGGTTGCTTTCTTT. V and J are TRBV2 and TRBJ1-1; weak D call: TRBD1 (6 bases). V lost 1 base, J lost 11 bases, and 23 bases lay in between. The CDR3 spans 16 residues. From germline, CDR1 is SNHLY and CDR2 FYNNEI.

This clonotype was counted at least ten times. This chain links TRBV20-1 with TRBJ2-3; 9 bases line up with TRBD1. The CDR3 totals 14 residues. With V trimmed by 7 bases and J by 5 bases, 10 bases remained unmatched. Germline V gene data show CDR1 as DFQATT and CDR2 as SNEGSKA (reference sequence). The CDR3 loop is CSGKGQGGEDTQYF. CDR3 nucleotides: TGCAGTGGGAAGGGACAGGGAGGGGAAGATACGCAGTATTTT.

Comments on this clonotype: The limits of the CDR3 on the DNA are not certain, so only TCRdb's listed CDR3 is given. Here the CDR3 reads CARGFGRGAGELFF. The chain has TRBV21-1 and TRBJ2-2; the table's D gene call, TRBD1, was not cross checked with the DNA. TRBV21-1 is an annotated pseudogene. Including both end residues, the CDR3 is 14 amino acids long.

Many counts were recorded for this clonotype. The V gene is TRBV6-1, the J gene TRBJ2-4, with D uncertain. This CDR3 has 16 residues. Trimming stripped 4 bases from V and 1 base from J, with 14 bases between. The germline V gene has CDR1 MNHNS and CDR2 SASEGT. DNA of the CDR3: TGTGCCAGCAGTGTCACATCCTCATGGGCCAAAAACATTCAGTACTTC. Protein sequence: CASSVTSSWAKNIQYF.

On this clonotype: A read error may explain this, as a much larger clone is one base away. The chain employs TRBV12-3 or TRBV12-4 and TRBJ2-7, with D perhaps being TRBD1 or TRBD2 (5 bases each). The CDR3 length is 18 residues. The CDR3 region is CTSSLLGMGERGPYEQYF. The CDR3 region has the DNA TGTACCAGCAGTTTACTGGGGATGGGGGAGAGAGGACCCTACGAGCAGTACTTC.